Detailed here is one T cell receptor (beta chain). Other DNA sequences within the sample encode an identical CDR3. Profiling relied on immunoSEQ multiplex PCR, and the TCRdb table lists in-frame clones only, not all of them. The data show about 140,000 clones, about 89% seen once. The sample belongs to a study of T cell responses to AZD1222 COVID-19 vaccine. From germline, CDR1 is LGHDT and CDR2 YNNKEL (reference sequence). Trimming took off 1 base at V and 6 bases at J, with 4 bases between the two ends. CDR3 length: 12 amino acids. Sequencing was performed on peripheral blood, taken 28 days after the second dose of the MenACWY control vaccine. The rearrangement joins TRBV3-1 (or the pseudogene TRBV3-2) to TRBJ2-1, with unresolved D. This clonotype was sampled from an adult who received the MenACWY meningococcal vaccine as a control. CDR3 bases: TGTGCCAGCAGCCAAGCCGGCAATGAGCAGTTCTTC. Its translation: CASSQAGNEQFF.